Below, 22 T cell receptor beta chains from the same sample are listed, as sequenced in a study of T cells in Graves' hyperthyroidism and ophthalmopathy. The CDR3 regions of TCR beta were amplified from RNA transcripts. In the first-round RT-PCR of the TCR CDR3, the HTBI primer set was used. TCRdb re-analysed the multiplex PCR reads in MiXCR, keeping a single row per CDR3 protein. The data hold under 350,000 distinct CDR3 sequences, with around 25% observed a single time. The sample was blood. These receptor sequences come from a man aged 35 to 55 with Graves' hyperthyroidism that later progressed to Graves' ophthalmopathy.

In this sample, this clonotype turned up a few times. The rearrangement joins TRBV14 to TRBJ2-1; D uncertain. Per the germline V gene, CDR1 is SGHDN and CDR2 is FVKESK. The CDR3 runs 13 residues. Between the trimmed V and J ends, which lost 4 bases and 7 bases, there was a span of 11 bases. This CDR3 reads CASSRQVENEQFF. CDR3 coding DNA: TGTGCCAGCAGCCGCCAAGTTGAGAATGAGCAGTTCTTC.

This clonotype was seen many times. The rearrangement joins TRBV10-3 to TRBJ2-2; D remains unclear. V lost 2 bases to trimming and J lost 5 bases, with 18 bases between them. Germline V gives CDR1 ENHRY, CDR2 SYGVKD. CDR3 length: 17 amino acids. For the CDR3, the DNA is TGTGCCATCAGTGAGGGACCTACCAAATCCCCTACCGGGGAGCTGTTTTTT. Encoded protein: CAISEGPTKSPTGELFF.

This chain connects TRBV6-1 to TRBJ1-1, with TRBD1 identical over 10 bases. The junction had 10 bases not matched to a gene; V was cut back by 6 bases and J by 12 bases. Germline CDR1 is MNHNS and CDR2 is SASEGT. CDR3 length: 13 amino acids. The CDR3 nucleotides are TGTGCCAGCAGCGCCGGGACAGGGGTGGCATCTTTCTTT. It encodes CASSAGTGVASFF.

The V call is TRBV30, the J call TRBJ1-1; D is ambiguous. V shed 2 bases and J shed 10 bases, with 20 bases lying between them. Germline CDR1 is GTSNPN and CDR2 is SVGIG (reference sequence). This CDR3 has 14 amino acids. The CDR3 here is CAWSKPGSGPGAFF. Here the CDR3 DNA reads TGTGCCTGGAGTAAACCTGGCAGTGGCCCGGGAGCTTTCTTT.

This chain links TRBV5-1 with TRBJ1-3; D unresolved. The V gene's germline CDR1 is SGHRS and CDR2 YFSETQ. The CDR3 is made up of 16 amino acids. V was clipped by 2 bases and J by 0 bases, with 12 bases between them. The CDR3 here is CASSLVTTSSGNTIYF. The DNA for the CDR3 is TGCGCCAGCAGCTTAGTGACCACGAGCTCTGGAAACACCATATATTTT.

This clonotype was seen ten or more times. J is TRBJ2-7 and V is TRBV4-2, with TRBD1 matching over 9 bases. V dropped 1 base and J dropped 5; count of bases not matched to a gene: 6. CDR3 length equals 15 residues. The V gene's germline CDR1 is LGHNA and CDR2 YNFKEQ. The CDR3 loop reads CASSQGGTGTNEQYF. The CDR3 region has the DNA TGTGCCAGCAGCCAAGGGGGGACAGGGACTAACGAGCAGTACTTC.

This clonotype has just a few counts. The chain joins TRBV27 to TRBJ2-7; 7 nucleotides match TRBD2. The CDR3 covers 14 residues. Unmatched junction bases numbered 7, after V lost 6 bases and J lost 2 bases. Germline CDR1 reads MNHEY; CDR2 reads SMNVEV (reference sequence). The CDR3 region has the DNA TGTGCCAGCAGCCGCGTCCGGGAGGCCTACGAGCAGTACTTC. Protein sequence: CASSRVREAYEQYF.

This clonotype was recorded once. This may stem from a read error, because a much larger clone lies one nucleotide away. The gene calls are TRBV9 and TRBJ2-7; maybe TRBD1 (6 bases). Germline values: CDR1 SGDLS, CDR2 YYNGEE. The V and J ends lost 4 bases and 4 bases respectively, with 18 bases between them. The length of the CDR3 is 15 residues. CDR3 sequence: CASSPSRGSEYEQYF. DNA of the CDR3: TGTGCCAGCAGCCCAAGCAGGGGAAGTGAGTACGAGCAGTACTTC.

This clonotype was recorded many times. The chain has TRBV6-5 and TRBJ2-7; 7 nucleotides match TRBD1. CDR3 size: 15 residues. The V and J ends lost 0 bases and 2 bases, in that order; junction bases with no gene match: 4. From germline, CDR1 is MNHEY and CDR2 SVGAGI. The CDR3, as DNA: TGTGCCAGCAGTTACTCACGGGACAGTACCTACGAGCAGTACTTC. Residues: CASSYSRDSTYEQYF.

This clonotype was seen just once. The genes are TRBV27 and TRBJ2-7, with 13 bases that match TRBD2. Trimming cost V 4 bases and J 7 bases; bases outside gene matches: 10. The germline CDR1 and CDR2 sequences are MNHEY and SMNVEV (reference sequence). This CDR3 region has 16 residues. As DNA, the CDR3 is TGTGCCAGCAGTTATGGACTAGCGGGAGCTCAGGGGGAGCAGTACTTC. Protein product: CASSYGLAGAQGEQYF.

This clonotype has a count of ten or more. The chain is built from TRBV20-1 and TRBJ1-6; 7 bases match TRBD1. The CDR3 consists of 14 residues. V trimming: 3 bases; J trimming: 10 bases; junction bases outside the gene matches: 9. The germline CDR1 and CDR2 sequences are DFQATT and SNEGSKA (reference sequence). Here the CDR3 DNA reads TGCAGTGCTAGCCCGACAGGGAATGTCTCACCCCTCCACTTT. This encodes CSASPTGNVSPLHF.

This clonotype was counted ten times or more. This chain connects TRBV6-1 to TRBJ1-5; no reliable D call. The CDR3 sequence is 13 residues long. V was cut by 2 bases and J by 11 bases, with 13 bases left in between. Germline V gene lookup returns CDR1 MNHNS and CDR2 SASEGT. This CDR3 reads CASSESRFTAQHF. CDR3 sequence (DNA): TGTGCCAGCAGTGAATCACGGTTCACAGCCCAGCATTTT.

The V call is TRBV6-1, the J call TRBJ2-7; no clear D. The CDR3 length is 14 residues. Germline CDR1 is MNHNS and CDR2 is SASEGT. The V end lost 4 bases, the J end lost 0 bases, and 10 bases lay between the germline ends. CDR3 in amino acids: CASSATISSYEQYF. CDR3 in DNA: TGTGCCAGCAGTGCAACGATTAGCTCCTACGAGCAGTACTTC.

There are many counts of this clonotype. V gene TRBV2 combines with J gene TRBJ2-7; 11 nucleotides line up with TRBD2. Unmatched junction bases numbered 10, after V lost 6 bases and J lost 9 bases. Germline CDR1 SNHLY, CDR2 FYNNEI. This CDR3 has 14 amino acids. The CDR3 here is CASSVTSGKLGQYF. The CDR3 DNA sequence: TGTGCCAGCAGCGTGACTAGCGGGAAATTAGGGCAGTACTTC.

This CDR3 reads CSAEKGTDTQYF. The CDR3 DNA reads as TGCAGTGCAGAAAAGGGGACAGATACGCAGTATTTT. The chain has TRBV20-1 and TRBJ2-3; D is possibly TRBD1 (5 bases). The CDR3 contains 12 residues. The germline V gene encodes CDR1 DFQATT and CDR2 SNEGSKA (reference sequence). Trimming shortened V by 6 bases and J by 3 bases, and 10 bases separated the two germline ends.

This clonotype has at least ten counts. The chain uses TRBV24-1 and TRBJ1-2; D perhaps matches TRBD1 (6 bases). V lost 9 bases and J 8 bases, leaving 27 bases between the germline ends. The CDR3 has 16 amino acids. CDR1 KGHDR and CDR2 SFDVKD come from the germline V gene. In nucleotides, the CDR3 is TGTGCCACCCCTCAGTCCTGCGGACAGAGCGCGGCCGGCTACACCTTC. It specifies CATPQSCGQSAAGYTF.

The chain couples TRBV24-1 to TRBJ2-5; D uncertain. Germline V gives CDR1 KGHDR, CDR2 SFDVKD. This CDR3 has 13 amino acids. Trimming cost V 3 bases and J 5 bases, with 9 bases left between them. CDR3 protein: CATSDEGRETQYF. CDR3 sequence (DNA): TGTGCCACCAGTGATGAAGGTCGGGAGACCCAGTACTTC.

The chain combines TRBV6-1 with TRBJ2-5; TRBD1 matches at 9 bases. CDR1 and CDR2 from the germline V gene are MNHNS and SASEGT. This CDR3 is 14 amino acids long. V dropped 7 bases and J dropped 4; count of bases not matched to a gene: 7. CDR3: CASTQGTGRETQYF. The DNA for the CDR3 is TGTGCCAGCACCCAGGGGACAGGGAGAGAGACCCAGTACTTC.

This clonotype was detected many times. The chain carries TRBV29-1 and TRBJ1-5; D perhaps matches TRBD1 (5 bases). V lost 4 bases and J lost 5, with 15 bases in between. In germline, CDR1 is SQVTM, CDR2 ANQGSEA. The length of the CDR3 is 14 residues. The CDR3 bases are TGCAGCGTTGTTGAGGGACCCGTCCATCAGCCCCAGCATTTT. Its translation: CSVVEGPVHQPQHF.

This clonotype appeared many times. J is TRBJ2-7 and V is TRBV6-5; 12 nucleotides agree with TRBD2. This CDR3 is 13 amino acids long. CDR1 is MNHEY and CDR2 is SVGAGI in the germline V gene. Unmatched junction bases numbered 5, after V lost 4 bases and J lost 10 bases. CDR3: CASSSSTSGSQYF. The CDR3 region has the DNA TGTGCCAGCAGTTCCTCGACTAGCGGGAGCCAGTACTTC.

This chain connects TRBV6-1 to TRBJ2-5; 8 nucleotides agree with TRBD2. The CDR3 consists of 14 residues. The ends lost 5 bases at V and 2 bases at J; junction bases unmatched: 4. Germline CDR1 MNHNS, CDR2 SASEGT. The CDR3 protein is CASSQTSVQETQYF. The CDR3 coding sequence is TGTGCCAGCAGTCAGACTAGCGTTCAAGAGACCCAGTACTTC.

This clonotype came up many times. This chain joins TRBV19 and TRBJ1-1, with D maybe TRBD1 (5 bases). Germline assignment: CDR1 LNHDA and CDR2 SQIVND (reference sequence). Trimming left V 5 bases short and J 5 bases short, with 15 bases between. The CDR3 has 14 amino acids. DNA of the CDR3: TGTGCCAGTAGTCTCCGGGGGTCTAATACTGAAGCTTTCTTT. Amino acid sequence: CASSLRGSNTEAFF.